This entry features one T cell receptor (beta chain) sequence. This specimen belongs to a study of cytomegalovirus exposure and HLA in healthy donors. Primers: 60 Vbeta forward and 13 Jbeta reverse. The table came from immunoSEQ multiplex PCR; TCRdb's copy has only in-frame clones and leaves some out. The sample includes about 160,000 clones, about 76% seen only once; the top ten take roughly 2%. The CDR3 is made up of 16 amino acids. Trimming at V came to 4 bases and at J to 4 bases, leaving 3 bases not matched to a gene. The germline CDR1 and CDR2 sequences are ENHRY and SYGVKD. The sequencing input was PBMCs. V gene TRBV10-3 combines with J gene TRBJ2-1; TRBD2 aligns across 14 bases. The sequence derives from a female donor in good health and CMV-seronegative. CDR3 sequence: CAISGLAGGAYNEQFF. The CDR3 DNA follows: TGTGCCATCAGTGGACTAGCGGGAGGGGCGTACAATGAGCAGTTCTTC.